The T cell receptor (beta chain) under discussion was sequenced for a study of T cell changes during pregnancy in multiple sclerosis. Germline CDR1 reads GTSNPN; CDR2 reads SVGIG (reference sequence). The CDR3 extends over 13 amino acids. Sequencing used immunoSEQ multiplex PCR; TCRdb keeps in-frame clones, though not all of them. This table holds roughly 53,000 clones, roughly nine tenths found once. A note on this clone: Its ends do not fully match the called genes, so a read error is possible.

The genes are TRBV30 and TRBJ2-7; D might be TRBD2 (6 bases). The specimen was CD4+ T cells from peripheral blood mononuclear cells, collected in the second trimester of pregnancy. The TCR comes from a female donor in good health, enrolled as a control in a pregnancy study. As DNA, the CDR3 is TGTGCCTGGAGTGTATCGGGCGGGGCAGGGTCGGACTTC. It yields the protein CAWSVSGGAGSDF.